Here is one T cell receptor (beta chain) with its context. The antigen is undetermined. The sample belongs to a study of cytomegalovirus exposure and HLA in healthy donors. Both 60 Vbeta primers and 13 Jbeta primers went into the PCR. The repertoire was sequenced with immunoSEQ multiplex PCR; TCRdb's copy has only in-frame clones and lacks some. This table has about 200,000 clones, about 81% appearing once. Study-level results: Listed as cytomegalovirus-associated were roughly 180 TCR beta chains.

The CDR3 runs 20 residues. Per germline, CDR1 LNHDA and CDR2 SQIVND (reference sequence). J gave up 1 base and V 5 bases, and 17 bases lay outside the gene matches. The J gene is TRBJ1-5, the V gene TRBV19; 10 bases match TRBD1. Sequenced: PBMCs. This receptor was obtained from a woman between 40 and 50 years old in good health and CMV-seronegative. CDR3: CASSPRPPGQGPGSNQPQHF. The CDR3 DNA sequence: TGTGCCAGTAGTCCACGCCCACCGGGACAGGGGCCGGGAAGCAATCAGCCCCAGCATTTT.